Shown below are 26 T cell receptor beta chains from a single sample sequenced in a study of T-cell memory formation after mild COVID-19. Via MiXCR, TCRdb re-called the 5' RACE reads, giving one row per CDR3 protein. The sample yields roughly 310,000 distinct CDR3 sequences, about a sixth seen once. Sequencing used PBMCs or a T cell subset sorted from them (not recorded which). Receptors originate from a man aged 18 to 29 who had mild COVID-19 (a few samples of this study predate the infection). Cell type and time point are not known.

The J gene is TRBJ2-1, the V gene TRBV7-2, with TRBD2 matching over 8 bases. J lost 7 bases, V lost 4 bases, and 9 bases had no gene match. Germline-derived CDR1 and CDR2 are SGHTA and FQGNSA. CDR3 size: 15 residues. CDR3 residues: CASSSGLVYRNEQFF. The CDR3 nucleotides read TGTGCCAGCAGCTCGGGACTAGTTTACAGGAATGAGCAGTTCTTC. Using reference TRBV7-2 and TRBJ2-1 for the parts outside the CDR3, the full variable domain is GAGVSQSPSNKVTEKGKDVELRCDPISGHTALYWYRQSLGQGLEFLIYFQGNSAPDKSGLPSDRFSAERTGGSVSTLTIQRTQQEDSAVYLCASSSGLVYRNEQFFGPGTRLTVL.

Many counts were recorded for this clonotype. The chain is built from TRBV4-3 and TRBJ2-5; 7 bases are shared with TRBD2. Germline CDR1 reads LGHNA; CDR2 reads YSLEER. V gave up 0 bases and J gave up 4 bases; unmatched junction bases: 2. CDR3 length: 14 residues. CDR3 loop: CASSQDGEGETQYF. CDR3 nucleotide sequence: TGCGCCAGCAGCCAAGATGGGGAGGGAGAGACCCAGTACTTC.

The chain carries TRBV7-9 and TRBJ1-5; D gene ambiguous. Deletions cut 3 bases from V and 6 bases from J, with 9 bases between. The CDR3 extends over 13 amino acids. Per the germline V gene, CDR1 is SEHNR and CDR2 is FQNEAQ (reference sequence). The CDR3 DNA follows: TGTGCCAGCAGCTTGGAGGAGGTTCAGCCCCAGCATTTT. Translating gives CASSLEEVQPQHF.

The V and J genes are TRBV7-2 and TRBJ1-4, with TRBD1 matching over 7 bases. J gave up 8 bases and V 3 bases, and 12 bases lay outside the gene matches. Germline CDR1 and CDR2: SGHTA and FQGNSA. CDR3 length: 16 amino acids. CDR3 nucleotide sequence: TGTGCCAGCAGCTTTAGGGTCACAGCAGGGGGGGAAAAACTGTTTTTT. Encoded protein: CASSFRVTAGGEKLFF.

V gene TRBV20-1 combines with J gene TRBJ1-1; D unclear. Germline V CDR1 and CDR2: DFQATT, SNEGSKA (reference sequence). CDR3 length equals 14 residues. V dropped 0 bases and J dropped 8 bases, with 16 bases sitting between them. The CDR3 region has the DNA TGCAGTGCTAGAGAGCGGCAGGATGGGAAAGAAGCTTTCTTT. It is translated as CSARERQDGKEAFF.

This clonotype occurred a few times. The J gene is TRBJ1-4, the V gene TRBV20-1; D possibly corresponds to TRBD1 (6 bases). There are 12 residues in the CDR3. Trimming cost V 5 bases and J 8 bases, with 12 bases left between them. CDR1 is DFQATT and CDR2 is SNEGSKA in the germline V gene (reference sequence). CDR3 residues: CSAERGGEKLFF. As DNA, the CDR3 is TGCAGTGCTGAACGCGGGGGCGAAAAACTGTTTTTT.

The chain has TRBV4-1 and TRBJ2-7, with TRBD2 identical over 10 bases. Germline lookup yields CDR1 MGHRA and CDR2 YSYEKL. After removal of 5 bases from V and 4 bases from J, the junction contained 8 bases not matched to a gene. There are 15 residues in the CDR3. CDR3 residues: CASSAAGGAAYEQYF. CDR3 nucleotide sequence: TGCGCCAGCAGCGCAGCGGGGGGGGCGGCTTACGAGCAGTACTTC.

The V call is TRBV6-5, the J call TRBJ2-7; TRBD1 aligns across 12 bases. This CDR3 comprises 15 residues. J lost 6 bases, V lost 5 bases, and 8 bases had no gene match. Germline-derived CDR1 and CDR2 are MNHEY and SVGAGI. This CDR3 reads CASSASGTGGTEQYV. CDR3 DNA sequence: TGTGCCAGCAGTGCTTCCGGGACAGGGGGCACCGAGCAGTACGTC.

This clonotype was counted many times. The chain combines TRBV28 with TRBJ1-3, with D hard to call. Trimming left V 1 base short and J 4 bases short, with 11 bases between. This CDR3 has 15 amino acids. CDR1 is MDHEN and CDR2 is SYDVKM in the germline V gene. The CDR3 DNA reads TGTGCCAGCAGTTTATCCTCGTTTTCGGGAAACACCATATATTTT. Translation: CASSLSSFSGNTIYF.

This clonotype has a handful of counts. This chain joins TRBV6-2 or TRBV6-3 and TRBJ2-7; D remains unclear. The germline CDR1 and CDR2 sequences are MNHEY and SVGEGT. The V and J ends lost 2 bases and 2 bases respectively, with 4 bases between them. The CDR3 sequence is 12 residues long. CDR3 protein: CASSYLAYEQYF. The CDR3 DNA sequence: TGTGCCAGCAGTTACCTCGCCTACGAGCAGTACTTC.

This clonotype appeared many times. This chain connects TRBV4-2 to TRBJ2-1, with D perhaps TRBD2 (5 bases). The V end was cut by 4 bases, the J end by 1 base, with 8 bases between. CDR3 length: 14 residues. The germline V gene has CDR1 LGHNA and CDR2 YNFKEQ. The CDR3 reads CASSPGGSYNEQFF. Written as DNA, the CDR3 is TGTGCCAGCAGCCCTGGAGGTTCCTACAATGAGCAGTTCTTC.

The chain employs TRBV9 and TRBJ1-1; 8 bases agree with TRBD1. This CDR3 is built from 15 residues. Germline V lookup: CDR1 SGDLS, CDR2 YYNGEE. The trim removed 5 bases at V and 4 bases at J, leaving 10 bases unmatched. This chain's CDR3 is CASSAKQGVSTEAFF. In DNA form, the CDR3 reads TGTGCCAGCAGTGCTAAACAGGGGGTGTCCACTGAAGCTTTCTTT.

The chain has TRBV5-5 and TRBJ2-7, with a weak D call TRBD2 (6 bases). CDR3 length equals 16 residues. Looked up from germline, CDR1 is SGHKS and CDR2 is YYEKEE (reference sequence). V shed 2 bases and J shed 1 base, with 16 bases lying between them. CDR3 loop: CASSFYPGEVSYEQYF. The DNA of the CDR3 is TGTGCCAGCAGCTTCTACCCCGGGGAGGTATCCTACGAGCAGTACTTC.

This clonotype was recorded at least ten times. This rearrangement joins TRBV7-2 to TRBJ2-3; 10 bases fit TRBD2. Germline V lookup: CDR1 SGHTA, CDR2 FQGNSA. J was trimmed by 8 bases and V by 5 bases; bases with no gene match: 10. The CDR3 extends over 15 amino acids. The CDR3 loop is CASSPPGLARGTQYF. As DNA, the CDR3 is TGTGCCAGCAGCCCCCCGGGACTAGCGCGCGGTACGCAGTATTTT.

This clonotype came up a few times. This sequence joins TRBV27 and TRBJ1-2; no definite D call. Germline V CDR1 and CDR2: MNHEY, SMNVEV (reference sequence). This CDR3 region has 13 residues. Trimming pared 5 bases from V and 8 bases from J, leaving 15 bases between. As DNA, the CDR3 is TGTGCCAGCAGTATAAGTGCGGGGTACGGCTACACCTTC. It translates to CASSISAGYGYTF.

This clonotype came up a few times. The chain uses TRBV7-2 and TRBJ1-2, with 11 bases aligning to TRBD1. The CDR3 runs to 17 residues. Germline CDR1 SGHTA, CDR2 FQGNSA. Trimming cost V 5 bases and J 2 bases; bases outside gene matches: 10. CDR3 sequence: CASSRRPGQGGNYGYTF. In DNA, the CDR3 is TGTGCCAGCAGCCGAAGACCGGGACAGGGGGGAAACTATGGCTACACCTTC.

V is TRBV5-1 and J is TRBJ2-7, with 14 bases fitting TRBD2. V shed 4 bases, J shed 0 bases, and the junction held 9 bases outside the gene matches. CDR1 SGHRS and CDR2 YFSETQ come from the germline V gene. The CDR3 loop spans 18 amino acids. In DNA, the CDR3 is TGCGCCAGCAGCCTTAGGACTAGCGGGGGGCCGATCTCCTACGAGCAGTACTTC. This encodes CASSLRTSGGPISYEQYF.

The chain uses TRBV20-1 and TRBJ2-1; TRBD1 is a possible D gene (8 bases). Germline lookup yields CDR1 DFQATT and CDR2 SNEGSKA (reference sequence). The CDR3 extends over 15 amino acids. V was shortened by 6 bases and J by 8 bases, with 23 bases between the two germline ends. The CDR3 sequence is CSADGGQGRGDEQFF. For the CDR3, the DNA is TGCAGTGCAGACGGAGGACAGGGTCGGGGGGATGAGCAGTTCTTC.

The genes are TRBV5-6 and TRBJ1-1; no reliable D call. The germline CDR1 and CDR2 sequences are SGHDT and YYEEEE. This CDR3 has 12 residues. V lost 2 bases and J lost 4, with 6 bases in between. The CDR3 nucleotides read TGTGCCAGCAGCTTCAGACGCACTGAAGCTTTCTTT. Amino acid sequence: CASSFRRTEAFF.

The chain uses TRBV3-1 and TRBJ2-2, with D possibly being TRBD2 (6 bases). The CDR3 totals 14 residues. V dropped 4 bases and J dropped 4 bases, with 10 bases sitting between them. Germline V lookup: CDR1 LGHDT, CDR2 YNNKEL (reference sequence). DNA for the CDR3: TGTGCCAGCAGCCCTCGGGGGTCCACCGGGGAGCTGTTTTTT. Protein: CASSPRGSTGELFF.

J is TRBJ2-2 and V is TRBV3-1; 9 positions match TRBD1. Germline values: CDR1 LGHDT, CDR2 YNNKEL (reference sequence). The CDR3 is 15 amino acids. The ends lost 3 bases at V and 5 bases at J; junction bases unmatched: 4. CDR3 nucleotides: TGTGCCAGCAGCCAGGCGGACAGGGGAACCGGGGAGCTGTTTTTT. As protein: CASSQADRGTGELFF.

As for this clonotype: Compared with germline, one end of the junction differs, possibly owing to a read error. The chain has TRBV30 and TRBJ2-7; D possibly matches TRBD1 or TRBD2 (5 bases each). This CDR3 spans 14 amino acids. Germline lookup yields CDR1 GTSNPN and CDR2 SVGIG (reference sequence). The CDR3 sequence: CAWSLPWGSGEQNF. Here the CDR3 DNA reads TGTGCCTGGAGTCTCCCTTGGGGGTCCGGCGAGCAGAACTTC.

This clonotype was seen more than once but under ten times. The J gene is TRBJ2-6, the V gene TRBV10-1; maybe TRBD1 (6 bases). Germline V CDR1 and CDR2: WNHNN, SYGVQD (reference sequence). The CDR3 loop spans 14 amino acids. The V gene lost 6 bases and the J gene lost 15 bases, with 21 bases spanning the gap. CDR3 protein: CASSGRAGEQALTF. The CDR3 region has the DNA TGCGCCAGCAGCGGTAGGGCAGGGGAACAGGCCCTGACTTTC.

This clonotype was counted a few times. The V gene is TRBV6-5, the J gene TRBJ1-5, with unresolved D. CDR1 is MNHEY, CDR2 SVGAGI, per germline. Deletions cut 7 bases from V and 0 bases from J, with 13 bases between. There are 15 residues in the CDR3. The CDR3 DNA reads as TGTGCCAGCACCAACCGGCCGAATAGCAATCAGCCCCAGCATTTT. Translated, it gives CASTNRPNSNQPQHF.

The chain combines TRBV9 with TRBJ2-2; D might be TRBD1 or TRBD2, each matching 5 bases. V was cut by 4 bases and J by 5 bases, with 18 bases left in between. Germline assignment: CDR1 SGDLS and CDR2 YYNGEE. The CDR3 is 16 amino acids. CDR3 bases: TGTGCCAGCAGCCCCCGGGACCGCCCGGGGACCGGGGAGCTGTTTTTT. Amino acid sequence: CASSPRDRPGTGELFF.

This clonotype has more than one count but fewer than ten. The chain joins TRBV20-1 to TRBJ2-5; 9 bases are a match to TRBD1. Trimming at V came to 4 bases and at J to 3 bases, leaving 3 bases not matched to a gene. The germline CDR1 and CDR2 sequences are DFQATT and SNEGSKA (reference sequence). The CDR3 contains 13 residues. For the CDR3, the DNA is TGCAGTGCTACCAGGACAGGGGAAGAGACCCAGTACTTC. It encodes CSATRTGEETQYF.